The rows below give T cell receptor beta chains drawn from one sample of a study of control samples from healthy donors and cancer patients. TCRdb keeps only in-frame clones here, not all; method: immunoSEQ multiplex PCR. The sample holds about 140,000 clones; approximately 92% are singletons and the top ten take about 3.2%. Sequenced: blood. These receptors were collected from a man aged 25-40 years in good health. Each CDR3 is given with its conserved first and last residue. D genes are given only for firm matches. Part of the rows lack a size; the others show once, few, many or a class for expanded clones.

d_call	clone_size	v_call	j_call	cdr3_nt	cdr3_aa
NA	NA	TRBV6-5	TRBJ1-5	TGTGCCAGCAGTTACTCGGAAGGGAATCAGCCCCAGCATTTT	CASSYSEGNQPQHF
NA	NA	TRBV2	TRBJ1-5	TGTGCCAGCAGCGCACAGGGAAATAGGCAGCCCCAGCATTTT	CASSAQGNRQPQHF
NA	NA	TRBV20-1	TRBJ1-4	TGCAGTGCTAGTGGCAGGTTTAATGAAAAACTGTTTTTT	CSASGRFNEKLFF
NA	NA	TRBV27	TRBJ1-4	TGTGCCAGCAGTTTAGGTGGGAAACTGTTTTTT	CASSLGGKLFF
NA	medium-sized	TRBV7-2	TRBJ1-2	TGTGCCAGCAGCTTAACCACGATCGTAGGAATGTATGGCTACACCTTC	CASSLTTIVGMYGYTF
NA	once	TRBV6-5	TRBJ2-7	TGTGCCAGCAGTTACTCGAACTCTCGCCTCGGGGAGCAGTACTTC	CASSYSNSRLGEQYF
NA	NA	TRBV19	TRBJ2-7	TGTGCCAGTAGTATTTCGAGACAGTCCTACGAGCAGTACTTC	CASSISRQSYEQYF
NA	NA	TRBV2	TRBJ2-2	TGTGCCAGTAGGCCTCAGCCGAGAACCGGGGAGCTGTTTTTT	CASRPQPRTGELFF
NA	NA	TRBV18	TRBJ1-4	TGTGCCAGCTCACCCGGTTTGGGACCAAATGAAAAACTGTTTTTT	CASSPGLGPNEKLFF
NA	NA	TRBV5-6	TRBJ1-1	TGTGCCAGCAGCTTGGACCCGGGGACGAACACTGAAGCTTTCTTT	CASSLDPGTNTEAFF
NA	once	TRBV6-5	TRBJ2-7	TGTGCCAGCAGTTATAGGAGGTGGGGCCTCTACGAGCAGTACTTC	CASSYRRWGLYEQYF
NA	NA	TRBV11-3	TRBJ2-3	TGTGCCAGCAGCCTACAGGGCGATACGCAGTATTTT	CASSLQGDTQYF
NA	NA	TRBV12-3/TRBV12-4	TRBJ1-4	TGTGCCAGCAGTTTAAATAATGAAAAACTGTTTTTT	CASSLNNEKLFF
TRBD1	NA	TRBV5-1	TRBJ2-4	TGCGCCAGCAGCTTGGGGGACAGGGGGGACATTCAGTACTTC	CASSLGDRGDIQYF
NA	NA	TRBV3-1/TRBV3-2	TRBJ2-1	TGTGCCAGCAGCCAAATGCGCGGGGCGGGAGAGCAGTTCTTC	CASSQMRGAGEQFF
NA	NA	TRBV20-1	TRBJ1-1	TGCAGTGCCAAGGACGGCACTGAAGCTTTCTTT	CSAKDGTEAFF
NA	NA	TRBV7-8	TRBJ1-5	TGTGCCAGCAGCTTAGGACAGATAAATCAGCCCCAGCATTTT	CASSLGQINQPQHF
TRBD1	NA	TRBV7-8	TRBJ1-5	TGTGCCAGCAGCTCCGCCGGGACAGGGGGAGGCAATCAGCCCCAGCATTTT	CASSSAGTGGGNQPQHF
NA	NA	TRBV30	TRBJ2-1	TGTGCCTGGAGTGTACGGCCTTTGACAGTCCTTGTTTACAATGAGCAGTTCTTC	CAWSVRPLTVLVYNEQFF
NA	NA	TRBV4-1	TRBJ2-1	TGCGCCAGCAGCCAAGTAAGTTTAGGACAAAATGAGCAGTTCTTC	CASSQVSLGQNEQFF
NA	NA	TRBV9	TRBJ1-1	TGTGCCAGCAGCGTTTCCGGGCTTACAGAAGCTTTCTTT	CASSVSGLTEAFF
NA	few	TRBV28	TRBJ2-7	TGTGCCAGCAGGTCAGCATACCTCGAGCAGTACTTC	CASRSAYLEQYF
NA	NA	TRBV30	TRBJ1-6	TGTGCCTGGAGGACAGATTCACCCCTCCACTTT	CAWRTDSPLHF
TRBD1	NA	TRBV24-1	TRBJ1-2	TGTGCCACCAGTGATTGGGACAGTTCTCTATATGGCTACACCTTC	CATSDWDSSLYGYTF
NA	NA	TRBV10-1	TRBJ1-1	TGCGCCAGCACCCGAGCGGGGGTCCAGTCTAAAACTGAAGCTTTCTTT	CASTRAGVQSKTEAFF
NA	NA	TRBV19	TRBJ1-5	TGTGCCAGTAGTATAGGAGAGGGGGAACAGCCCCAGCATTTT	CASSIGEGEQPQHF
TRBD2	NA	TRBV24-1	TRBJ2-1	TGTGCCACCATGCGAAGCGGGGGAGATGAGCAGTTCTTC	CATMRSGGDEQFF
NA	NA	TRBV5-6	TRBJ1-1	TGTGCCAGCAGCTTGGGGGTCACTGAAGCTTTCTTT	CASSLGVTEAFF
NA	NA	TRBV18	TRBJ2-3	TGTGCCAGCTCACCAAGGAGTCCAGGGATCGGTGAAGATACGCAGTATTTT	CASSPRSPGIGEDTQYF
NA	NA	TRBV12-3/TRBV12-4	TRBJ1-6	TGTGCCAGCAGTCCCATCCGGAATTCACCCCTCCACTTT	CASSPIRNSPLHF
NA	NA	TRBV3-1/TRBV3-2	TRBJ2-1	TGTGCCAGCAGCTATGGCAGGAACAATGAGCAGTTCTTC	CASSYGRNNEQFF
NA	NA	TRBV13	TRBJ2-2	TGTGCCAGCAGCCCGCCTGAAGGGAGGACCGGGGAGCTGTTTTTT	CASSPPEGRTGELFF
NA	NA	TRBV10-2	TRBJ1-2	TGCGCCAGCAGTGACACAGGGCGTAATAACTATGGCTACACCTTC	CASSDTGRNNYGYTF
TRBD2	once	TRBV9	TRBJ2-1	TGTGCCAGCAGCGTAGCGGGGGGGCCGAATGAGCAGTTCTTC	CASSVAGGPNEQFF
TRBD1	NA	TRBV5-4	TRBJ1-1	TGTGCCAGCAGCCCGGACAGGAGAGGGGCTGAAGCCTTCTTT	CASSPDRRGAEAFF
TRBD1	NA	TRBV29-1	TRBJ1-1	TGCAGCGTCGTGGGACAGGGGGCCGGGGACACTGAAGCTTTCTTT	CSVVGQGAGDTEAFF
NA	once	TRBV7-7	TRBJ2-5	TGTGCCAGCAGCCCCGGGGGCCGCGAAGAGACCCAGTACTTC	CASSPGGREETQYF
NA	NA	TRBV6-1	TRBJ2-2	TGTGCCAGCAGTGAACCAACCCCCCGGGGCGGGGAGAACCTAAACACCGGGGAGCTGTTTTTT	CASSEPTPRGGENLNTGELFF
NA	NA	TRBV6-5	TRBJ2-7	TGTGCCAGCAGTTACGGGACACCTTTTTACGAGCAGTACTTC	CASSYGTPFYEQYF
NA	NA	TRBV18	TRBJ1-1	TGTGCCAGCTCACCATATGCGGGTTTGGGGGGGATGAACACTGAAGCTTTCTTT	CASSPYAGLGGMNTEAFF
NA	NA	TRBV25-1	TRBJ1-2	TGTGCCAGCAGTGAGGTGTCAGTAAATGGCTACACCTTC	CASSEVSVNGYTF
NA	NA	TRBV10-3	TRBJ1-1	TGTGCCATACTGGGCCCTCCTAACACTGAAGCTTTCTTT	CAILGPPNTEAFF
NA	NA	TRBV28	TRBJ1-1	TGTGCCAGCAGTTCCGACAACTTGAACACTGAAGCTTTCTTT	CASSSDNLNTEAFF
NA	NA	TRBV6-6	TRBJ2-1	TGTGCCAGCAGTTACTCCTTGGCACGCACCTACAATGAGCAGTTCTTC	CASSYSLARTYNEQFF
NA	once	TRBV24-1	TRBJ2-1	TGTGCCACCAGTCGCACCGACTACAATGAGCAGTTCTTC	CATSRTDYNEQFF
NA	once	TRBV5-6	TRBJ1-1	TGTGCCAGCAGCTTGGGGGGGTGGAACACTGAAGCTTTCTTT	CASSLGGWNTEAFF
NA	NA	TRBV24-1	TRBJ2-7	TGTGCCACCAGTGATTTGGGCAGGGAGGCCTACGAGCAGTACTTC	CATSDLGREAYEQYF
TRBD2	NA	TRBV5-1	TRBJ2-3	TGCGCCAGCAGCTTGAGTGGTAGCGGGGACGGGGATACGCAGTATTTT	CASSLSGSGDGDTQYF
NA	NA	TRBV6-2/TRBV6-3	TRBJ1-1	TGTGCCAGCAGTTGGCCGGCGTCCCGCACTGAAGCTTTCTTT	CASSWPASRTEAFF